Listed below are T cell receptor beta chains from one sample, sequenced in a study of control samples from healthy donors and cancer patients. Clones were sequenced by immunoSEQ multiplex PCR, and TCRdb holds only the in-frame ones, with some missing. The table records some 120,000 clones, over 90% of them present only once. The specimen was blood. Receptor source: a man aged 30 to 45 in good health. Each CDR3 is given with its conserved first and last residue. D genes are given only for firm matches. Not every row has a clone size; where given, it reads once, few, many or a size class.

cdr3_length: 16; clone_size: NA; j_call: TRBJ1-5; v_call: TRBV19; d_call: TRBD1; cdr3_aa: CASSTQGAASNQPQHF; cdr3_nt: TGTGCCAGTAGTACGCAGGGGGCAGCTAGCAATCAGCCCCAGCATTTT
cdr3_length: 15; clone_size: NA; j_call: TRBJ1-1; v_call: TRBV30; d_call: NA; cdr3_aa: CAWRGRGNMNTEAFF; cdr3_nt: TGTGCCTGGAGGGGCAGGGGAAACATGAACACTGAAGCTTTCTTT
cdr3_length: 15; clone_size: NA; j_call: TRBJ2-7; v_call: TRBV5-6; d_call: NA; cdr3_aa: CASSLAPGPDYEQYF; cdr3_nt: TGTGCCAGCAGCTTAGCCCCAGGCCCCGACTACGAGCAGTACTTC
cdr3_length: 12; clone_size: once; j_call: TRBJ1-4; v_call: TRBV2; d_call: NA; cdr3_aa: CASSVSGEKLFF; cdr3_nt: TGTGCCAGCAGTGTATCGGGTGAAAAACTGTTTTTT
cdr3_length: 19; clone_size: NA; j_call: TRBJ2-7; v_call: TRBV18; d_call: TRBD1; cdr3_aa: CASSPRGSGMPEGVYEQYF; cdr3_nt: TGTGCCAGCTCACCCAGGGGGTCGGGGATGCCCGAAGGGGTCTACGAGCAGTACTTC
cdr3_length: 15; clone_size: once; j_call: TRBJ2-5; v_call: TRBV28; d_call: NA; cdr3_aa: CASNSQGGRGETQYF; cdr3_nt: TGTGCCAGCAATTCCCAGGGGGGGCGCGGGGAGACCCAGTACTTC
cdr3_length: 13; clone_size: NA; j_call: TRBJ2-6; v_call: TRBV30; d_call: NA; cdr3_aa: CAWRGAGANVLTF; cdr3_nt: TGTGCCTGGAGAGGGGCCGGGGCCAACGTCCTGACTTTC
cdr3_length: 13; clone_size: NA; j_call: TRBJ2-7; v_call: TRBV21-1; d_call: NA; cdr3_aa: CASSPGANYEQYF; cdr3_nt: TGTGCCAGCAGCCCCGGGGCCAATTACGAGCAGTACTTC
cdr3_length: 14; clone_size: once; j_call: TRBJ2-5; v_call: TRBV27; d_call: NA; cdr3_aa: CASSPWSSAETQYF; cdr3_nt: TGTGCCAGCAGTCCATGGTCCTCAGCGGAGACCCAGTACTTC
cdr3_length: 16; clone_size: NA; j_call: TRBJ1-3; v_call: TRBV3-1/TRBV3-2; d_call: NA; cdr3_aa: CASSQARGGSGNTIYF; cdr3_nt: TGTGCCAGCAGCCAAGCCAGGGGAGGCTCTGGAAACACCATATATTTT
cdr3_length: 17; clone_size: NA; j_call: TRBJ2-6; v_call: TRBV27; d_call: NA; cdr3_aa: CASSLWPDPSGANVLTF; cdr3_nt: TGTGCCAGCAGTTTATGGCCAGACCCCTCTGGGGCCAACGTCCTGACTTTC
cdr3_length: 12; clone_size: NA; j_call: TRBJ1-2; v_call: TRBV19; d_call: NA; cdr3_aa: CATHRDHYGYTF; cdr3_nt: TGTGCCACCCACAGGGATCACTATGGCTACACCTTC
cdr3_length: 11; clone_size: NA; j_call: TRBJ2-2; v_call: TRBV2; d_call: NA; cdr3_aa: CATRVTGELFF; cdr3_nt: TGTGCCACCAGAGTTACCGGGGAGCTGTTTTTT
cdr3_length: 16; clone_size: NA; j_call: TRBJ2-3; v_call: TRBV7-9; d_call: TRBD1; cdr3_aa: CASRGPGTGLTDTQYF; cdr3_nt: TGTGCCAGCAGAGGACCCGGGACAGGGCTCACAGATACGCAGTATTTT
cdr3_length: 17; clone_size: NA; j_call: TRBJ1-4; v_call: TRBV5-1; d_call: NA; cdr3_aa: CASSLAFLGEGNEKLFF; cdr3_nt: TGCGCCAGCAGCTTGGCCTTTTTAGGAGAGGGTAATGAAAAACTGTTTTTT
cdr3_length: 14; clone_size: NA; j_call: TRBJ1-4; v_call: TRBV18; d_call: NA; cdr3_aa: CASSPTVTNEKLFF; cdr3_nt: TGTGCCAGCTCACCGACAGTTACTAATGAAAAACTGTTTTTT
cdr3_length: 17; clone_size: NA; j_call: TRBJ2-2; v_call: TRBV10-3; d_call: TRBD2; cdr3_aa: CAIPRMASGGDDGELFF; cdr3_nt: TGTGCCATCCCAAGAATGGCTAGCGGGGGCGATGACGGGGAGCTGTTTTTT
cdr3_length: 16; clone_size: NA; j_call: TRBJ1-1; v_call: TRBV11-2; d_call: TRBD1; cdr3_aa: CASSGTGGAGNTEAFF; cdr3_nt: TGTGCCAGCAGTGGGACAGGGGGCGCAGGGAACACTGAAGCTTTCTTT
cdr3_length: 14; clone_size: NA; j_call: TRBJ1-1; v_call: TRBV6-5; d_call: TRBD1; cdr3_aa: CASSLTGVNTEAFF; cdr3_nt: TGTGCCAGCAGTTTGACAGGGGTGAACACTGAAGCTTTCTTT
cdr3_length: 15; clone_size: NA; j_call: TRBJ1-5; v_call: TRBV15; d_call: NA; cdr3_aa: CATSPARGVRQPQHF; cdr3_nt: TGTGCCACCAGCCCCGCGAGGGGGGTGAGGCAGCCCCAGCATTTT
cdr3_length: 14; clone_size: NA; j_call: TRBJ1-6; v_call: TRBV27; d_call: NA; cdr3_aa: CASSFSARNSPLHF; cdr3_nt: TGTGCCAGCAGTTTTTCGGCCCGAAATTCACCCCTCCACTTT
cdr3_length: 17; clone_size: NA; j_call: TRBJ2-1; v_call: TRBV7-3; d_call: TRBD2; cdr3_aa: CASSLLGLPHSYNEQFF; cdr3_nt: TGTGCCAGCAGCCTTTTGGGACTACCTCACTCCTACAATGAGCAGTTCTTC
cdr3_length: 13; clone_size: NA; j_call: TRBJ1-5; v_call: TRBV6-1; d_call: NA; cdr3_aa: CASSEAFNQPQHF; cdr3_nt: TGTGCCAGCAGTGAAGCCTTTAATCAGCCCCAGCATTTT
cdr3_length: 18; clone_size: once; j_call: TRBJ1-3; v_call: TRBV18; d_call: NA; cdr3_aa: CASSASTGIPPSGNTIYF; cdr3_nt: TGTGCCAGCTCAGCCTCGACGGGCATCCCCCCCTCTGGAAACACCATATATTTT
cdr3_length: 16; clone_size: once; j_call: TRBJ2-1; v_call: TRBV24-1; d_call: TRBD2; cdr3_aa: CATSDLGGGSYNEQFF; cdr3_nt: TGTGCCACCAGTGATTTGGGCGGGGGGTCCTACAATGAGCAGTTCTTC
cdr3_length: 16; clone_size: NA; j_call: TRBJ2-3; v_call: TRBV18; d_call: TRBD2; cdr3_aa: CASSPLAGGGTDTQYF; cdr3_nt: TGTGCCAGCTCACCCCTAGCGGGAGGAGGGACAGATACGCAGTATTTT
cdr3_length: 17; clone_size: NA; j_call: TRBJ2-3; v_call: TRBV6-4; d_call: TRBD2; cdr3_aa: CASSDSTSGGGTDTQYF; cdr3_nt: TGTGCCAGCAGTGACTCGACCAGCGGGGGGGGAACAGATACGCAGTATTTT
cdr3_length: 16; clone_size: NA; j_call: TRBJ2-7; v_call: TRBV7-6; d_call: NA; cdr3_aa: CASSPDSSGGSYEQYF; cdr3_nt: TGTGCCAGCAGCCCCGATTCTTCCGGGGGCTCCTACGAGCAGTACTTC
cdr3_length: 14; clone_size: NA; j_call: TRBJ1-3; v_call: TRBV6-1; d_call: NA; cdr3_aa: CASSEAYRRNTIYF; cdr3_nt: TGTGCCAGCAGTGAAGCTTACCGCAGAAACACCATATATTTT
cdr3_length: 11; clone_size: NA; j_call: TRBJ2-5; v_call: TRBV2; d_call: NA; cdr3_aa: CVFGGQETQYF; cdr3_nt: TGTGTCTTTGGTGGGCAAGAGACCCAGTACTTC
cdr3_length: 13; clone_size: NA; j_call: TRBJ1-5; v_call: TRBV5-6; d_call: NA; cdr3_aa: CASSPSPGQPQHF; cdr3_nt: TGTGCCAGCAGCCCCTCCCCAGGTCAGCCCCAGCATTTT
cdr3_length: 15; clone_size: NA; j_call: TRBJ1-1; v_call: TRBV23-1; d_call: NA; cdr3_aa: CASSPLRDRVGGAFF; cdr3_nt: TGCGCCAGCAGTCCTCTCAGGGACCGCGTAGGGGGAGCTTTCTTT
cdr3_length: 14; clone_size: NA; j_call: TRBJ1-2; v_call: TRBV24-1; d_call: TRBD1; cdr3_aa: CATSTGAPNYGYTF; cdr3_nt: TGTGCCACCAGTACAGGGGCCCCTAACTATGGCTACACCTTC
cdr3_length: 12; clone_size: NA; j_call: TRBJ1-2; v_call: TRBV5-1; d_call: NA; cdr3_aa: CASSLVGNGYTF; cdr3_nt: TGCGCCAGCAGCTTGGTGGGGAATGGCTACACCTTC
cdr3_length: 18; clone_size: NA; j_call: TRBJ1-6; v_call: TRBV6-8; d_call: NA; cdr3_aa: CASSPLVGQVSNNSPLHF; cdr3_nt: TGTGCCAGCAGTCCCCTTGTTGGCCAGGTGAGTAATAATTCACCCCTCCACTTT